This T cell receptor (beta chain) was retrieved from a study of CD8 T cells in Susac syndrome. Roughly 0.45 to 1 ug RNA was reverse transcribed with random hexamers. The amplification used immunoSEQ multiplex PCR on TCR beta CDR3; it spanned 54 Vbeta and 13 Jbeta. TCRdb independently ran MiXCR on the immunoSEQ multiplex PCR reads; one entry per CDR3 protein. The repertoire holds around 71,000 distinct CDR3 sequences, with just over 95% as singletons. The germline V gene has CDR1 ENHRY and CDR2 SYGVKD. V lost 4 bases to trimming and J lost 8 bases, with 15 bases between them. The CDR3 is made up of 14 amino acids. Sequencing of TCR beta covered CD8+ and CD4+ T cells obtained from blood.

The V call is TRBV10-3, the J call TRBJ2-1; tentatively, D is TRBD1 or TRBD2 (6 bases each). What was sequenced was CD4+ T cells from PBMCs. The origin of this receptor is a human donor with multiple sclerosis. Written as DNA, the CDR3 is TGTGCCATCAGTGCCGAAAGGGGGGTCGATGAGCAGTTCTTC. Translating gives CAISAERGVDEQFF.